The TCR beta chain described here comes from a study of blood T cell repertoires in COVID-19 (dated by TCRdb to 2018 to 2021). In the study overall: Samples from collaborators originated in the United States, Italy and Spain and spanned both the acute and convalescent phases of COVID-19. The samples were drawn from two sources: the first 160 participants of the ongoing ImmuneRACE study, and 1,200 or so subjects contributed by 6 global collaborators. The dataset comprised deeply sampled blood TCRbeta repertoires from subjects exposed to, actively infected with, or recovered from COVID-19. Where HLA class I and class II types were available, the types were taken from metadata supplied by the sample provider, not from assay-based typing. A freely available public database, intended as a resource for researchers studying the immune response to SARS-CoV-2, is where the repertoires were released. Sample metadata almost always included a de-identified subject ID, COVID-19 status, age in years and sex. The material from the prospective study consisted of cDNA or gDNA derived from T cells, B-cell-depleted T cells, or PBMCs. Results and caveats for the whole study, not just this receptor: Clinical and demographic metadata were provided uncurated, with the amount varying by source and participant.

Each collaborating institution followed its own protocols to collect whole blood in K2EDTA tubes. For TCRbeta analysis, collaborator samples were shipped as frozen whole blood, as isolated PBMCs, or as DNA extracted from either sample type. Inclusive of the bounding cysteine and phenylalanine, the CDR3 is 16 residues long. Of all the DNA, just the CDR3 is kept, 48 bases in frame from base 1. Trimming leaves V shorter by 0 bases and J shorter by 3 bases, with the junction holding 5 bases beyond the gene matches. The germline V gene provides CDR1 ENHRY and CDR2 SYGVKD. TCRbeta CDR3 regions were amplified from genomic DNA by means of the immunoSEQ Assay, a bias-controlled multiplex PCR. From the authors' description of their analysis: Within the assay, amplification of reference gene primers was used to estimate how many nucleated cells each sample contained. To quantify the absolute abundance of each unique TCRbeta CDR3 rearrangement, sequence reads were collapsed and filtered. For each sample, productive Simpson clonality was calculated by taking the square root of Simpson's diversity index across productive rearrangements. The immuneACCESS repertoire file appears here via TCRdb, limited to in-frame rearrangements. These files lack a portion of the clones; in checked studies, under half of the deficit traces to unresolved V genes, and the cause of the others is not known. D and trimming were read from the DNA, whereas the V and J calls and clone size are those reported in that table. The sample table records around 25,000 clones; about 89% of these occur just once. The ten top clones hold roughly 25% of the sample.

To note about this clone: There is no known antigen for this receptor. Base qualities are not provided; no much larger clone lies one nucleotide away.

This chain is built from TRBV10-3 and TRBJ2-7; 10 bases in the junction line up with TRBD2. Input material: peripheral blood. The sequence was obtained from a human donor with active COVID-19. The donor label of this sample is uncertain. The DNA sequence reads TGTGCCATCAGTGAGTCGGGGTCTAGCGGGAGCTACGAGCAGTACTTC. It translates as CAISESGSSGSYEQYF.